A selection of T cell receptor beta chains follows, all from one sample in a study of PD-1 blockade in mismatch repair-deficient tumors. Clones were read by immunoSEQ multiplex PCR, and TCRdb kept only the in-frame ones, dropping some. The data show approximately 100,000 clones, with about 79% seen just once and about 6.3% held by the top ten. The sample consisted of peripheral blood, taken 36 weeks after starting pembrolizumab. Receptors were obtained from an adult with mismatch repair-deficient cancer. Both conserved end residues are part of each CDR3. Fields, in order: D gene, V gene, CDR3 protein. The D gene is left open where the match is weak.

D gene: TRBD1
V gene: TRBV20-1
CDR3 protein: CSAPRGLEAFF

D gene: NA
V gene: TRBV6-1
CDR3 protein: CASERQGGTNEKLFF

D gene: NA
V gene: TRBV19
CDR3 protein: CASSMVSGQETQYF

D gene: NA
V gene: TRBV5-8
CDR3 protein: CASSSDLHVVEQYF

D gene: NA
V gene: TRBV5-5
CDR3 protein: CASSLDRANTEAFF

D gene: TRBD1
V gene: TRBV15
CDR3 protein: CATGWDRNTEAFF

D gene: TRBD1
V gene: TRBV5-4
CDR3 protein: CASSPRTGDYGYTF

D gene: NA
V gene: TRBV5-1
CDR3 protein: CASSLIPGNTEAFF

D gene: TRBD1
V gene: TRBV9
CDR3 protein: CASSVGTGNYEQYF

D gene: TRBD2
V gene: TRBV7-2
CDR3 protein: CASSSSRTSGIRDTQYF

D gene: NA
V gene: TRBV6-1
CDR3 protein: CASGSGGRETQYF

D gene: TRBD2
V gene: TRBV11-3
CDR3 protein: CASSLGELAGVDEQFF

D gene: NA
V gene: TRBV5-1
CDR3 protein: CASSLGGSNQPQHF

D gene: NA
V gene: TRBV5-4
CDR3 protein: CASSPARSNEQFF

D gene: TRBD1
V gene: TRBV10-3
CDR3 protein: CAISVRQGSEAFF

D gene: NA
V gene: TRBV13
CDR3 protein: CASSLEERQFF

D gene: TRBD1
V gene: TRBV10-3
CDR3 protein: CAISPDREGYTF

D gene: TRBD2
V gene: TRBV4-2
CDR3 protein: CASSPRLAGDEQYF

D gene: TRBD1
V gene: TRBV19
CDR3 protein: CASSIGTGDGYTF

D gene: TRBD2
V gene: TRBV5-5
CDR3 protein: CASSLVLAENNEQFF

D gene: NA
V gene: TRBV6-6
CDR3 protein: CASRQSMNTEAFF

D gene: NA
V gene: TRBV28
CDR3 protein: CASSSTNTGELFF

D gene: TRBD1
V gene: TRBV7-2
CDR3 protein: CASSLASGQGIKTQYF

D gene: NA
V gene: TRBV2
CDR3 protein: CASGSSTYEQYF

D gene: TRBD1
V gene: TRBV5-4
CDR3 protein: CASSLQTGGNEQFF

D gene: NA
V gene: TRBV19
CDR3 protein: CASSLFRGAGAGELFF

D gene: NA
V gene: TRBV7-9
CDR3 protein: CASSLDDSTDTQYF

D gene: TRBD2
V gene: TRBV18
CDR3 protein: CASSSASGYNEQFF

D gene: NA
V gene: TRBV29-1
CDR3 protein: CSVDTFKNEQYF

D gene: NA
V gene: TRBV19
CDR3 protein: CASRGSSAGANVLTF

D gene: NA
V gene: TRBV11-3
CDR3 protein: CASSPVGYETQYF

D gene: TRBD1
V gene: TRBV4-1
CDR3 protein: CASSQGIGTGVDEQYF

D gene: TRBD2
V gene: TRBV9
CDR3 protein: CASSDPLAGGVTDTQYF

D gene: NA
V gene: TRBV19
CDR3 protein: CASSGRAGGTEAFF

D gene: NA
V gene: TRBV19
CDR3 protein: CASSINGGSNYGYTF

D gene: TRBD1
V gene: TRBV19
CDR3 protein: CASSFQGAQDTQYF

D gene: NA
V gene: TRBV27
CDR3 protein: CASSPNGYEQFF

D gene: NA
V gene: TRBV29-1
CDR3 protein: CSVPGQSFNYGYTF